This TCR beta chain was found in a study of blood T cells in healthy people across ages. General study points: Per-million-T-cell TCR beta diversity fell roughly linearly with age.

Peripheral blood, about 9.8 milliliters per donor, was collected. The germline V gene has CDR1 MNHEY and CDR2 SMNVEV (reference sequence). This CDR3 has 14 residues. V lost 6 bases to trimming and J lost 1 base, with 12 bases between them. About this clonotype: The antigen is not known.

A second about 7 to 12 cycle PCR used barcoded and J-beta primers. TCRdb called the 5' RACE reads again in MiXCR, with one record for every CDR3 protein. This sample has 450,000 to 650,000 distinct CDR3 sequences, with around 24% found just once. These data were likewise used in another study, on T cells of mothers and their children.

This receptor was taken from a boy aged 5-17 years in good health. The chain recombines TRBV27 with TRBJ2-5; possibly TRBD1 for D (5 bases). Specimen: blood. CDR3 nucleotides: TGTGCCAGCAGGCCGCAGGGAATCCAAGAGACCCAGTACTTC. It codes for CASRPQGIQETQYF.